This passage covers 15 T cell receptor beta chains from one sample sequenced in a study of OX40 agonist ivuxolimab in advanced cancers. The table came from immunoSEQ multiplex PCR; TCRdb's copy has only in-frame clones and leaves some out. The sample contains around 73,000 clones, 75% to 90% of which appear only once. The source was CD4+ or CD8+ T cells sorted from blood, collected in a trial of the OX40 agonist ivuxolimab. Receptors originate from an adult with an advanced solid tumor such as melanoma, head and neck, liver or kidney cancer.

The chain combines TRBV5-4 with TRBJ2-1; 10 nucleotides align to TRBD1. This CDR3 spans 16 amino acids. The J segment lost 9 bases and the V segment lost 0 bases, leaving 9 bases of the junction unmatched. From germline, CDR1 is SGHNT and CDR2 YYREEE (reference sequence). The CDR3 sequence: CASSLVGTGELGEQFF. The CDR3 DNA follows: TGTGCCAGCAGCTTGGTCGGGACAGGGGAATTGGGTGAGCAGTTCTTC.

This clone turned up a few times. The chain has TRBV7-9 and TRBJ1-2; D unresolved. The CDR3 runs 13 residues. Germline V gene lookup returns CDR1 SEHNR and CDR2 FQNEAQ (reference sequence). Trimming took 1 base from V and 8 from J, leaving 11 bases between them. The CDR3 protein is CASSLEGGSGYTF. The CDR3 DNA sequence: TGTGCCAGCAGCTTAGAAGGAGGCTCGGGCTACACCTTC.

This clone was seen a single time. The V and J genes are TRBV5-5 and TRBJ1-1, with D tentatively TRBD1 (5 bases). Germline V gene lookup returns CDR1 SGHKS and CDR2 YYEKEE (reference sequence). CDR3 length equals 13 residues. V gave up 7 bases and J gave up 1 base, with 11 bases separating them. In DNA, the CDR3 is TGTGCCAGCCGCGGGGGGTGGAACACTGAAGCTTTCTTT. It specifies CASRGGWNTEAFF.

This clone is medium-sized within its sample. This chain uses TRBV5-6 with TRBJ1-5; D is undetermined. This CDR3 comprises 16 residues. Trimming stripped 0 bases from V and 2 bases from J, with 12 bases between. The V gene's germline CDR1 is SGHDT and CDR2 YYEEEE. CDR3: CASSLGPPGGNQPQHF. The DNA for the CDR3 is TGTGCCAGCAGCTTGGGTCCCCCAGGCGGCAATCAGCCCCAGCATTTT.

The chain uses TRBV7-9 and TRBJ2-3; no definite D call. The germline V and J ends were trimmed by 0 bases and 0 bases, with 10 bases remaining between them. This CDR3 has 16 residues. In germline, CDR1 is SEHNR, CDR2 FQNEAQ (reference sequence). CDR3: CASSLAVGISTDTQYF. CDR3 nucleotides: TGTGCCAGCAGCTTAGCGGTGGGAATTAGCACAGATACGCAGTATTTT.

With respect to this clone: Other DNA variants within this sample encode the same CDR3. This chain uses TRBV27 with TRBJ2-7, with D possibly being TRBD1 (5 bases). V lost 5 bases and J lost 5, with 7 bases in between. The germline V gene encodes CDR1 MNHEY and CDR2 SMNVEV (reference sequence). CDR3 length equals 11 residues. In DNA form, the CDR3 reads TGTGCCAGCAGTCAGGGCCACGAGCAGTACTTC. It specifies CASSQGHEQYF.

V is TRBV7-3 and J is TRBJ2-1; possible D gene TRBD2, 6 bases. CDR1 is SGHTA and CDR2 is FQGTGA in the germline V gene. The CDR3 spans 13 residues. The V and J ends lost 7 bases and 10 bases respectively, with 17 bases between them. CDR3 bases: TGTGCCAGCAAAGCCCCGGAGGGAGGCGAGCAGTTCTTC. This translates into CASKAPEGGEQFF. Complete variable domain (other parts from reference TRBV7-3 and TRBJ2-1): GAGVSQTPSNKVTEKGKYVELRCDPISGHTALYWYRQSLGQGPEFLIYFQGTGAADDSGLPNDRFFAVRPEGSVSTLKIQRTERGDSAVYLCASKAPEGGEQFFGPGTRLTVL.

The rearrangement joins TRBV5-8 to TRBJ2-7; 9 bases are a match to TRBD2. Trimming removed 9 bases from V and 5 bases from J; junction bases left unmatched: 18. CDR1 SGHTS and CDR2 YDEGEE come from the germline V gene. The CDR3 consists of 16 residues. CDR3 amino acids: CATPGWREGLIDEQYF. DNA of the CDR3: TGTGCCACCCCCGGTTGGCGGGAGGGCCTAATAGACGAGCAGTACTTC.

The chain uses TRBV2 and TRBJ2-2; perhaps TRBD1 as D (5 bases). CDR1 and CDR2 (germline): SNHLY, FYNNEI. The CDR3 runs 11 residues. Trimming stripped 6 bases from V and 7 bases from J, with 6 bases between. The CDR3 region is CASRQGGELFF. CDR3 coding DNA: TGTGCCAGCAGGCAGGGCGGGGAGCTGTTTTTT.

On this clone itself: Sequence at one end of the junction differs from germline and may be a read error. The sample holds other DNA sequences that translate to the same CDR3. The genes are TRBV28 and TRBJ2-5; possibly TRBD2 for D (6 bases). This CDR3 has 13 residues. Germline V gives CDR1 MDHEN, CDR2 SYDVKM. For the CDR3, the DNA is TGTGCCAGCAGTTTATGGGGGGGAGAGACCCAATACTTC. Its translation: CASSLWGGETQYF.

The gene calls are TRBV27 and TRBJ2-3; D is uncertain. Trimming left V 2 bases short and J 8 bases short, with 5 bases between. This CDR3 spans 11 amino acids. Per germline, CDR1 MNHEY and CDR2 SMNVEV (reference sequence). CDR3 nucleotide sequence: TGTGCCAGCAGTTTAGGATCTACGCAGTATTTT. This gives the protein CASSLGSTQYF.

CDR3 residues: CASSTRDTLKGAEAFF. The CDR3 nucleotides are TGTGCCAGTAGTACCCGGGACACTCTAAAAGGCGCTGAAGCTTTCTTT. This rearrangement joins TRBV19 to TRBJ1-1; D is possibly TRBD1 (6 bases). V lost 4 bases to trimming and J lost 6 bases, with 21 bases between them. The CDR3 is 16 amino acids. Per germline, CDR1 LNHDA and CDR2 SQIVND (reference sequence).

V and J are TRBV19 and TRBJ2-7; D call uncertain. Germline CDR1 is LNHDA and CDR2 is SQIVND (reference sequence). V was shortened by 3 bases and J by 6 bases, with 15 bases between the two germline ends. The CDR3 sequence is 14 residues long. The CDR3 region is CASSIFGAVSEQYF. The DNA for the CDR3 is TGTGCCAGTAGTATTTTTGGCGCAGTTAGCGAGCAGTACTTC.

The V and J genes are TRBV27 and TRBJ1-2, with 11 bases that match TRBD1. Looked up from germline, CDR1 is MNHEY and CDR2 is SMNVEV (reference sequence). Losses at the gene ends were 8 bases for V and 5 bases for J; bases not matched to a gene: 7. This CDR3 has 14 amino acids. Here the CDR3 DNA reads TGTGCCAGCGGTTCCGGGACAGGGGGGTATGGCTACACCTTC. Translating it yields CASGSGTGGYGYTF.

Points on this clone: The sample has other DNA sequences that encode this CDR3 too. The gene calls are TRBV6-5 and TRBJ1-1; D is unclear. CDR1 is MNHEY and CDR2 is SVGAGI in the germline V gene. The CDR3 spans 12 residues. Trimming pared 2 bases from V and 5 bases from J, leaving 6 bases between. Written as DNA, the CDR3 is TGTGCCAGCAGTTACGGTGGGACTGAAGCTTTCTTT. This sequence encodes CASSYGGTEAFF.